These T cell receptor beta chains were read from a single sample in a study of type 1 regulatory T cells. TCRdb passed the reads through MiXCR, listing each CDR3 protein once. The profile covers 25,000 or so distinct CDR3 sequences, with less than 60% appearing a single time and more than 4% taken by the ten largest. These receptors lack a known antigen. The specimen sequenced was cultured T cells, either the whole culture or a sorted T cell fraction (not recorded which). These receptors all stem from a human donor in good health. The CDR3 runs from the conserved cysteine through the conserved F or W. The D gene is left open where the match is weak. Clone size is not always given. Where it is, it says once, few, many or a class for expanded clones.

DNA,CDR3,J,size,V,D
TGTGCCAGCAGCGACAGGAGTAACTATGGCTACACCTTC,CASSDRSNYGYTF,TRBJ1-2,NA,TRBV12-3/TRBV12-4,NA
TGTGCCAGCAGTTTAGGGGGACGCAGCTCTGGGGCCAACGTCCTGACTTTC,CASSLGGRSSGANVLTF,TRBJ2-6,NA,TRBV6-5,NA
TGTGCCAGCAGCCCTTTCGCCGGGGAGCTGTTTTTT,CASSPFAGELFF,TRBJ2-2,NA,TRBV3-1,NA
TGTGCCAGCAGCCAAGAGGGCAGTACATGGGATACGCAGTATTTT,CASSQEGSTWDTQYF,TRBJ2-3,medium-sized,TRBV3-1,NA
TGTGCCAGCAGCTTGCGGGGGCCGGATAATGAGCAGTTCTTC,CASSLRGPDNEQFF,TRBJ2-1,few,TRBV5-5,NA
TGTGCCAGCTCACTCCGACGTCTTCCTAACAATGAGCAGTTCTTC,CASSLRRLPNNEQFF,TRBJ2-1,NA,TRBV18,NA
TGTGCCAGCAGCGTAGTCGGGGGACGGATCACCGGGGAGCTGTTTTTT,CASSVVGGRITGELFF,TRBJ2-2,once,TRBV9,NA
TGTGCCACCAGTGATTTAGGGTCGGGCCAAGAGACCCAGTACTTC,CATSDLGSGQETQYF,TRBJ2-5,many,TRBV24-1,NA
TGTGCCAGCAGCCTTTCGGATGAGCAGTTCTTC,CASSLSDEQFF,TRBJ2-1,NA,TRBV11-2,NA
TGTGCCAGCAGGTACCGAGGGGCGGTCACTGAAGCTTTCTTT,CASRYRGAVTEAFF,TRBJ1-1,NA,TRBV6-5,NA
TGTGCCAGCAGCTCGCCCGACAGGACGAACACTGAAGCTTTCTTT,CASSSPDRTNTEAFF,TRBJ1-1,medium-sized,TRBV7-9,NA
TGCAGTGCTAGAGGAGGGTCCGGGACTAGATACAATGAGCAGTTCTTC,CSARGGSGTRYNEQFF,TRBJ2-1,NA,TRBV20-1,TRBD2
TGTGCCAGCAGTTCCCCGGGGAGCTCCTACAATGAGCAGTTCTTC,CASSSPGSSYNEQFF,TRBJ2-1,NA,TRBV12-3/TRBV12-4,NA
TGTGCCAGCTCACCACTTCCTGGGTACTATGGCTACACCTTC,CASSPLPGYYGYTF,TRBJ1-2,NA,TRBV18,NA
TGTGCCAGTAGTATAGATCTTGGGCGACGGATCTACAATGAGCAGTTCTTC,CASSIDLGRRIYNEQFF,TRBJ2-1,few,TRBV19,NA
TGCGCCAGCAGCCGGGGGACAGATAACTATGGCTACACCTTC,CASSRGTDNYGYTF,TRBJ1-2,NA,TRBV5-1,TRBD1
TGTGCCAGCAGCTTAAGATTTACCGGGGAGCTGTTTTTT,CASSLRFTGELFF,TRBJ2-2,few,TRBV11-1,NA
TGTGCCATCAGTGAGTCGAATGCAGGAAGGGCCCAGTACTTC,CAISESNAGRAQYF,TRBJ2-5,NA,TRBV10-3,NA
TGTGCCAGTAGTCCCCGGGTAGCGGGTTCCACCGGGGAGCTGTTTTTT,CASSPRVAGSTGELFF,TRBJ2-2,few,TRBV19,TRBD2
TGCGCCAGCAGCCAGGGACTGATGGGGGAAAAACTGTTTTTT,CASSQGLMGEKLFF,TRBJ1-4,few,TRBV4-1,NA
TGTGCCAGCAGTTCCAGCGCCTACTACAATGAGCAGTTCTTC,CASSSSAYYNEQFF,TRBJ2-1,medium-sized,TRBV6-6,NA
TGTGCCAGCAGCTTGACAGCATATAGCAATCAGCCCCAGCATTTT,CASSLTAYSNQPQHF,TRBJ1-5,medium-sized,TRBV7-8,NA
TGCGCCAGCAGCACGGGACAGGGTGAAACTGAAGCTTTCTTT,CASSTGQGETEAFF,TRBJ1-1,many,TRBV5-1,TRBD1
TGTGCCAGTAGTATAGTATCGAGCTACGAGCAGTACTTC,CASSIVSSYEQYF,TRBJ2-7,NA,TRBV19,NA
TGTGCCAGCAGTGGCTCCGGCTACGAGCAGTACTTC,CASSGSGYEQYF,TRBJ2-7,few,TRBV2,NA
TGTGCCATCAGCTCGGGACTCCAAGAGACCCAGTACTTC,CAISSGLQETQYF,TRBJ2-5,many,TRBV10-3,NA
TGTGCCACCGTATCGGCGGGGGGCCAAGAGACCCAGTACTTC,CATVSAGGQETQYF,TRBJ2-5,few,TRBV10-3,TRBD2
TGTGCCAGCAGCCGAAGACAGGTTGGCTATGGCTACACCTTC,CASSRRQVGYGYTF,TRBJ1-2,NA,TRBV12-3/TRBV12-4,NA
TGTGCCAGCAGTCCCGACAGTCTCTCTGGAAACACCATATATTTT,CASSPDSLSGNTIYF,TRBJ1-3,NA,TRBV6-6,NA
TGTGCCAGCAGTAACATGGGGAACACTGAAGCTTTCTTT,CASSNMGNTEAFF,TRBJ1-1,once,TRBV6-1,NA
TGTGCCAGCAGCTTAGATACAGCACTAAACTCACTCCACTTT,CASSLDTALNSLHF,TRBJ1-6,NA,TRBV11-2,NA
TGTGCCAGCAGCAAGTCGGGGACTAGCTTGCCCGGGGAGCTGTTTTTT,CASSKSGTSLPGELFF,TRBJ2-2,once,TRBV7-3,TRBD2
TGTGCCAGCAGCTCTAGCGGGGGGCCCCTTACCGAGCAGTACTTC,CASSSSGGPLTEQYF,TRBJ2-7,medium-sized,TRBV7-8,TRBD2
TGTGCCAGCAGTTTAGTGGCCTGGGAAAGCTCCTACAATGAGCAGTTCTTC,CASSLVAWESSYNEQFF,TRBJ2-1,NA,TRBV12-3/TRBV12-4,NA
TGTGCCAGCAGTTTAAACAGGGTGGGAATGGAGCAGTTCTTC,CASSLNRVGMEQFF,TRBJ2-1,medium-sized,TRBV12-3/TRBV12-4,NA
TGTGCCACCAGCAGAGGGACTGTAACAGATACGCAGTATTTT,CATSRGTVTDTQYF,TRBJ2-3,NA,TRBV15,NA
TGTGCCAGCAAGACGGGACAGGGCTATGGCTACACCTTC,CASKTGQGYGYTF,TRBJ1-2,NA,TRBV10-3,TRBD1
TGTGCCAGCAGCCCCATCCCCGCGACGTCCAATTCACCCCTCCACTTT,CASSPIPATSNSPLHF,TRBJ1-6,medium-sized,TRBV7-6,NA
TGTGCCAGCAGTTTGACGCGCCATCAGCCCCAGCATTTT,CASSLTRHQPQHF,TRBJ1-5,NA,TRBV27,NA
TGTGCCAGCAGTCCCCATGGGGGGGCCACCGATTCACCCCTCCACTTT,CASSPHGGATDSPLHF,TRBJ1-6,NA,TRBV6-2/TRBV6-3,NA
TGCAGTGCGCCGGTGGGGCTAGAAGAAGGGGTCGGAAACACCATATATTTT,CSAPVGLEEGVGNTIYF,TRBJ1-3,NA,TRBV20-1,NA
TGTGCCAGCAGGCGACAGGTAGACTATGGCTACACCTTC,CASRRQVDYGYTF,TRBJ1-2,NA,TRBV12-3/TRBV12-4,NA
TGTGCCAGCAGTTTTCAGGGGCCCGGGGGAGAAAAACTGTTTTTT,CASSFQGPGGEKLFF,TRBJ1-4,NA,TRBV27,NA